The TCR beta chain described here comes from a study of blood T cell repertoires in COVID-19 (TCRdb year 2020). Background on the whole study: Collaborator samples came from the United States, Italy and Spain and covered acute and convalescent phases of COVID-19. Deeply sampled blood TCRbeta repertoires from subjects exposed to, actively infected with, or recovered from COVID-19 were included in the dataset. The prospective study material was composed of cDNA or gDNA derived from T cells, B-cell-depleted T cells, or PBMCs. The samples were drawn from the first 160 participants of the ongoing ImmuneRACE study and from 1,254 subjects provided by 6 global collaborators. The repertoires were released in a freely available public database intended as a resource for research on the immune response to SARS-CoV-2. Sample metadata almost always included a de-identified subject ID, COVID-19 status, age in years and sex. Where available, HLA class I and class II types were obtained from metadata supplied by the sample provider rather than from assay-based typing. Broad study findings and their caveats: Clinical and demographic metadata were provided uncurated, with the amount varying by source and participant.

Participants in the prospective study were enrolled through a virtual design, were aged about 18 to 90 years, and lived in roughly 26 United States geographic areas. In the prospective study, cohorts were assigned on the basis of participant-reported clinical history obtained from a screening survey and a study questionnaire. Recovered participants in ImmuneRACE Cohort 3 were defined as having two consecutive negative NP/OP PCR tests, clearance from a healthcare professional, or resolution of symptoms. In the prospective study, whole blood, serum and a nasopharyngeal or oropharyngeal swab were collected from each participant by mobile phlebotomists. Prospective study participants could optionally give additional blood draws and questionnaires over a roughly two-month period. Before DNA extraction, prospective study blood samples were shipped either frozen or at room temperature. As concerns this clone: Its antigen is not yet known. Per-base quality was not reported, and no clone a single base away is much larger than it.

TCRbeta CDR3 regions were amplified from genomic DNA using the immunoSEQ Assay, a bias-controlled multiplex PCR. Per the original workflow: Nucleated cell counts per sample were estimated from amplification of reference gene primers within the assay. Sequence reads were collapsed and filtered to measure the absolute abundance of every unique TCRbeta CDR3 rearrangement. For each sample, productive Simpson clonality was calculated by taking the square root of Simpson's diversity index across productive rearrangements. Here the immuneACCESS table is served through TCRdb, limited to in-frame sequences with V and J called. Missing clones are a known gap in these copies; in checked studies unresolved V genes cover under half, and the rest lacks a known reason. V and J calls and clone size are as listed in that table; D and trimming were resolved from the DNA. This sample is represented by about 180,000 clones; 80% to 90% of them were singletons. The biggest ten clones account for about 15% of the sample.

V is clipped by 1 base and J by 8 bases, and the sequence between their germline boundaries is 14 bases long. CDR1 and CDR2 are read off the germline V gene (reference sequence) as SEHNR and FQNEAQ. From the cysteine up to the phenylalanine, the CDR3 has a length of 15 residues. Kept here is only the CDR3 DNA, which spans 45 bases and is read in frame from base 1. This TCR came from a man aged 50 to 60 who had recovered from COVID-19. This sequence uses TRBV7-9 and TRBJ1-4; no D gene call is confident. Input material: PBMCs or T cells enriched from blood (not recorded which). The nucleotides read TGTGCCAGCAGCTTAGAATGGGGTCAGCGGGAAAAACTGTTTTTT. Translation gives CASSLEWGQREKLFF.